Listed below are T cell receptor beta chains from one sample, sequenced in a study of blood T cell repertoires in COVID-19. Data came from immunoSEQ multiplex PCR; TCRdb stores just in-frame clones and leaves some out. The sample carries around 60,000 clones, over 75% recorded once. What was sequenced was peripheral blood. All receptors derive from a man in his fifties with active COVID-19. The conserved cysteine and the conserved F or W are not part of the CDR3 here. Fields, in order: V gene, J gene, CDR3 protein.

TRBV4-1	TRBJ1-6	ASSQDPLDSIYSPLH
TRBV12-3/TRBV12-4	TRBJ1-2	ASSPDRQYGYT
TRBV1	TRBJ2-4	TSSRGLAGNIQY
TRBV5-1	TRBJ2-6	ASVQGSGANVLT
TRBV19	TRBJ2-5	ASSTGGLQETQY
TRBV19	TRBJ1-5	ASSSTGTGVSRNQPQH
TRBV2	TRBJ1-1	ASSEGRANTEAF
TRBV20-1	TRBJ2-3	SASFGGARSTDTQY
TRBV6-6	TRBJ1-2	ASSDREGALDGYT
TRBV28	TRBJ2-2	ASSTPTGELF
TRBV18	TRBJ2-1	ASSLRQDNEQF
TRBV6-1	TRBJ1-5	ASSEYGGNQPQH
TRBV7-2	TRBJ2-3	ASSPQRGARTDTQY
TRBV19	TRBJ1-3	ASSQGGFGNTIY
TRBV5-4	TRBJ2-6	ASSFRDRGPGANVLT
TRBV5-1	TRBJ2-2	ASSLGQRSGELF
TRBV6-5	TRBJ1-2	ASLRQGYGYT
TRBV7-9	TRBJ2-3	ASSLAAIDTQY
TRBV29-1	TRBJ1-2	SVTGRVSYGYT
TRBV5-1	TRBJ2-7	ASSLEAGIGEQY
TRBV4-1	TRBJ2-2	ASSQFLLAGGSTGELF
TRBV15	TRBJ2-1	ATSRPVLRDRRPEQF
TRBV19	TRBJ1-2	ASSIAASQGAFGYT
TRBV4-2	TRBJ2-3	ASSQDFFSTGKATDTQY
TRBV2	TRBJ2-7	ASRGQGKGYEQY
TRBV7-9	TRBJ2-2	ASSLTGLAGTVELF
TRBV6-1	TRBJ1-5	ASSGALDQPQH
TRBV3-1/TRBV3-2	TRBJ1-2	ASSQIAGNYSYT